These 30 T cell receptor beta chains were sequenced from one sample in a study of shared clonotypes between healthy human individuals. The data were produced by immunoSEQ multiplex PCR, yet TCRdb's version contains in-frame clones alone and is incomplete. Here the sample spans approximately 530,000 clones, 95% to 97% being singletons. Input material: naive CD4+ T cells sorted from blood. Subset defined: CD45RA+ positively selected. The receptors here all came from a woman aged 25 to 39 in good health.

The CDR3 here is CASSLALGRAGELFF. In DNA, the CDR3 is TGCGCCAGCAGCTTGGCCTTGGGTAGAGCCGGGGAGCTGTTTTTT. The V and J genes are TRBV5-1 and TRBJ2-2; D remains ambiguous. The CDR3 spans 15 residues. The V gene lost 0 bases and the J gene lost 6 bases, with 12 bases spanning the gap. Germline loops: CDR1 SGHRS, CDR2 YFSETQ.

The genes are TRBV27 and TRBJ2-2; the D is unclear. CDR1 and CDR2 (germline): MNHEY, SMNVEV (reference sequence). The CDR3 is made up of 15 amino acids. The V end was cut by 10 bases, the J end by 6 bases, with 21 bases between. The CDR3 spells CATQGRPLGAGELFF. CDR3 bases: TGTGCCACCCAAGGCCGACCGTTAGGTGCCGGGGAGCTGTTTTTT.

The V and J genes are TRBV5-1 and TRBJ2-7; 14 bases line up with TRBD2. The CDR3 loop spans 17 amino acids. CDR1 SGHRS and CDR2 YFSETQ come from the germline V gene. V shed 4 bases, J shed 0 bases, and the junction held 6 bases outside the gene matches. DNA of the CDR3: TGCGCCAGCAGCCCCCGACTAGCGGGAGGGTCCTCCTACGAGCAGTACTTC. Protein: CASSPRLAGGSSYEQYF.

V usage is TRBV5-4 and J usage is TRBJ2-1; D remains ambiguous. The V gene's germline CDR1 is SGHNT and CDR2 YYREEE (reference sequence). This CDR3 is 11 amino acids long. Trimming took off 0 bases at V and 7 bases at J, with 2 bases between the two ends. This chain's CDR3 is CASSLANEQFF. The DNA of the CDR3 is TGTGCCAGCAGCTTGGCAAATGAGCAGTTCTTC.

In this sample, this clone turned up once. The chain carries TRBV30 and TRBJ1-5; TRBD1 matches 7 bases. The V and J ends lost 4 bases and 3 bases, in that order; junction bases with no gene match: 6. CDR1 and CDR2 (germline): GTSNPN, SVGIG (reference sequence). CDR3 length equals 14 residues. The CDR3 here is CAWTQGQYNQPQHF. CDR3 bases: TGTGCCTGGACCCAGGGACAGTACAATCAGCCCCAGCATTTT.

V gene TRBV6-1 combines with J gene TRBJ1-5; TRBD1 matches 12 bases. This CDR3 contains 15 residues. Losses at the gene ends were 8 bases for V and 4 bases for J; bases not matched to a gene: 6. CDR1 and CDR2 (germline): MNHNS, SASEGT. CDR3 sequence reads: CASRSGQGANQPQHF. In DNA, the CDR3 is TGTGCCAGCCGATCGGGACAGGGGGCTAATCAGCCCCAGCATTTT.

This chain links TRBV18 with TRBJ2-2; the D call may be TRBD1 or TRBD2 (6 bases each). V was cut by 2 bases and J by 4 bases, with 14 bases left in between. The V gene's germline CDR1 is KGHSH and CDR2 LQKENI. The CDR3 loop spans 16 amino acids. The CDR3 sequence is CASSPNPGAGTGELFF. In DNA, the CDR3 is TGTGCCAGCTCACCAAATCCGGGGGCTGGCACCGGGGAGCTGTTTTTT. Based on the CDR3 plus reference TRBV18 and TRBJ2-2, the full variable domain is NAGVMQNPRHLVRRRGQEARLRCSPMKGHSHVYWYRQLPEEGLKFMVYLQKENIIDESGMPKERFSAEFPKEGPSILRIQQVVRGDSAAYFCASSPNPGAGTGELFFGEGSRLTVL.

The V and J genes are TRBV15 and TRBJ2-5; TRBD2 might be the D (6 bases). Deletions cut 6 bases from V and 5 bases from J, with 16 bases between. This CDR3 contains 14 residues. The germline V gene encodes CDR1 LNHNV and CDR2 YYDKDF (reference sequence). The CDR3 loop reads CATRFHGSGETQYF. In nucleotides, the CDR3 is TGTGCCACCAGGTTCCACGGGAGCGGGGAGACCCAGTACTTC.

The rearrangement uses TRBV30 and TRBJ2-3; TRBD1 might be the D (5 bases). The CDR3 spans 15 residues. The ends were cut back, 5 bases at V and 2 bases at J, with 17 bases in the middle. Germline V lookup: CDR1 GTSNPN, CDR2 SVGIG (reference sequence). The CDR3 nucleotides are TGTGCCTGGGGGCCGATCCCAGGGTTCACAGATACGCAGTATTTT. Protein sequence: CAWGPIPGFTDTQYF.

The chain links TRBV28 to TRBJ1-2, with TRBD1 identical over 12 bases. V gave up 2 bases and J gave up 3 bases; unmatched junction bases: 10. The germline CDR1 and CDR2 sequences are MDHEN and SYDVKM. This CDR3 contains 18 residues. The CDR3, as DNA: TGTGCCAGCAGTTTAGGGGGACAGGGGGCTGGGTGGCACTATGGCTACACCTTC. Its protein product is CASSLGGQGAGWHYGYTF.

The chain employs TRBV18 and TRBJ2-5, with 7 bases fitting TRBD2. The CDR3 has 14 residues. Germline assignment: CDR1 KGHSH and CDR2 LQKENI. The J segment lost 5 bases and the V segment lost 8 bases, leaving 11 bases of the junction unmatched. The DNA of the CDR3 is TGTGCCAGCACAGAGAGCGGGATCTGGGAGACCCAGTACTTC. It yields the protein CASTESGIWETQYF.

The CDR3 sequence is CASSPKGGTHSNQPQHF. In DNA, the CDR3 is TGTGCCAGCTCGCCCAAAGGGGGGACTCATAGCAATCAGCCCCAGCATTTT. The chain links TRBV18 to TRBJ1-5; tentative D call: TRBD1 (6 bases). This CDR3 comprises 17 residues. CDR1 and CDR2 from the germline V gene are KGHSH and LQKENI. Trimming left V 6 bases short and J 0 bases short, with 18 bases between.

This clone was recorded once. CDR3 DNA: TGTGCCAGCAGTCCTCAGGACAGATCTAACTATGGCTACACCTTC. Protein: CASSPQDRSNYGYTF. The chain is built from TRBV28 and TRBJ1-2, with D perhaps TRBD1 (6 bases). Trimming cost V 5 bases and J 0 bases, with 13 bases left between them. The CDR3 consists of 15 residues. Germline V gene sequence: CDR1 MDHEN, CDR2 SYDVKM.

J is TRBJ1-4 and V is TRBV19; TRBD1 matches at 8 bases. The germline gives CDR1 LNHDA, CDR2 SQIVND (reference sequence). Trimming cost V 2 bases and J 8 bases; bases outside gene matches: 4. CDR3 length: 14 residues. CDR3 sequence reads: CASSIQGAPEKLFF. CDR3 sequence (DNA): TGTGCCAGTAGTATACAGGGGGCGCCCGAAAAACTGTTTTTT.

J is TRBJ1-1 and V is TRBV6-5; 8 bases match TRBD1. The CDR3 covers 16 residues. V gave up 2 bases and J gave up 0 bases; unmatched junction bases: 5. CDR1 and CDR2 from the germline V gene are MNHEY and SVGAGI. DNA for the CDR3: TGTGCCAGCAGTTACGACGGGACAGGACTGAACACTGAAGCTTTCTTT. Its protein product is CASSYDGTGLNTEAFF.

The chain has TRBV9 and TRBJ2-3; 7 nucleotides line up with TRBD2. The germline V gene has CDR1 SGDLS and CDR2 YYNGEE. The J segment lost 8 bases and the V segment lost 4 bases, leaving 7 bases of the junction unmatched. CDR3 size: 13 residues. This chain's CDR3 is CASSSGLEGTQYF. Written as DNA, the CDR3 is TGTGCCAGCAGCTCCGGACTAGAGGGTACGCAGTATTTT.

V and J are TRBV28 and TRBJ1-1, with TRBD1 matching over 8 bases. Germline V gene sequence: CDR1 MDHEN, CDR2 SYDVKM. This CDR3 contains 14 residues. V dropped 2 bases and J dropped 5; count of bases not matched to a gene: 4. The CDR3 coding sequence is TGTGCCAGCAGTTTACAGGGGGCTTGGACTGAAGCTTTCTTT. It encodes CASSLQGAWTEAFF. The variable domain in full, completed from reference TRBV28 and TRBJ1-1, reads DVKVTQSSRYLVKRTGEKVFLECVQDMDHENMFWYRQDPGLGLRLIYFSYDVKMKEKGDIPEGYSVSREKKERFSLILESASTNQTSMYLCASSLQGAWTEAFFGQGTRLTVV.

This clone was recorded once. The chain couples TRBV29-1 to TRBJ2-3, with 8 bases fitting TRBD2. The V gene's germline CDR1 is SQVTM and CDR2 ANQGSEA. The V gene end was trimmed by 4 bases and the J gene end by 8 bases; junction bases not matched to a gene: 11. CDR3 length equals 14 residues. CDR3 loop: CSVGTSTIAGTQYF. In DNA form, the CDR3 reads TGCAGCGTTGGGACTAGCACGATCGCGGGTACGCAGTATTTT.

The rearrangement links TRBV28 to TRBJ2-2, with unresolved D. The CDR3 has 14 residues. Germline CDR1 and CDR2: MDHEN and SYDVKM. Trimming shortened V by 8 bases and J by 3 bases, and 13 bases separated the two germline ends. The CDR3 DNA sequence: TGTGCCAGCGAAGAATTTCGGGACACCGGGGAGCTGTTTTTT. It yields the protein CASEEFRDTGELFF.

The rearrangement uses TRBV2 and TRBJ2-6; TRBD2 is a possible D gene (6 bases). CDR1 SNHLY and CDR2 FYNNEI come from the germline V gene. The CDR3 length is 16 residues. Trimming pared 7 bases from V and 0 bases from J, leaving 13 bases between. The CDR3 nucleotides read TGTGCCAGCAATAGCGGCTTTAGCTCTGGGGCCAACGTCCTGACTTTC. It codes for CASNSGFSSGANVLTF. The whole variable domain, remainder taken from reference TRBV2 and TRBJ2-6, is EPEVTQTPSHQVTQMGQEVILRCVPISNHLYFYWYRQILGQKVEFLVSFYNNEISEKSEIFDDQFSVERPDGSNFTLKIRSTKLEDSAMYFCASNSGFSSGANVLTFGAGSRLTVL.

V gene TRBV19 combines with J gene TRBJ2-1; D perhaps matches TRBD1 (6 bases). CDR1 LNHDA and CDR2 SQIVND come from the germline V gene (reference sequence). The CDR3 consists of 14 residues. The ends were cut back, 5 bases at V and 6 bases at J, with 14 bases in the middle. The CDR3 region has the DNA TGTGCCAGTAGTTTCGGGACAAAGATCAATGAGCAGTTCTTC. Encoded protein: CASSFGTKINEQFF.

The chain couples TRBV5-8 to TRBJ2-1; 12 bases line up with TRBD2. The V gene end was trimmed by 4 bases and the J gene end by 4 bases; junction bases not matched to a gene: 9. CDR3 length: 17 residues. Germline lookup yields CDR1 SGHTS and CDR2 YDEGEE. This CDR3 reads CASSLYSGLAGYNEQFF. CDR3 DNA sequence: TGTGCCAGCAGCCTGTATTCGGGACTAGCGGGTTACAATGAGCAGTTCTTC.

The V call is TRBV11-2, the J call TRBJ1-2; unclear D gene. CDR3 size: 15 residues. The V gene's germline CDR1 is SGHAT and CDR2 FQNNGV. The germline V and J ends were trimmed by 5 bases and 4 bases, with 17 bases remaining between them. The CDR3 sequence is CASSGSPRVVYGYTF. CDR3 DNA: TGTGCCAGCAGCGGAAGTCCGCGGGTTGTCTATGGCTACACCTTC.

V and J are TRBV5-1 and TRBJ1-4; the D gene is possibly TRBD1 (5 bases). Germline lookup yields CDR1 SGHRS and CDR2 YFSETQ. The V end was cut by 4 bases, the J end by 5 bases, with 18 bases between. The CDR3 totals 16 residues. The CDR3 is CASSPTGVGQNEKLFF. The DNA for the CDR3 is TGCGCCAGCAGCCCCACAGGTGTCGGCCAAAATGAAAAACTGTTTTTT.

The CDR3 DNA reads TGTGCCAGCAGCGATCTAGCGGGAGGACGAGAGACCCAGTACTTC. It is translated as CASSDLAGGRETQYF. The J gene is TRBJ2-5, the V gene TRBV9; TRBD2 aligns across 11 bases. The germline CDR1 and CDR2 sequences are SGDLS and YYNGEE. This CDR3 has 15 amino acids. Trimming took 3 bases from V and 4 from J; bases not matched to a gene: 5.

The chain uses TRBV25-1 and TRBJ2-5; TRBD1 or TRBD2 may be the D gene (5 bases each). With the DNA end fitting TRBJ2-7 better, the J assignment may be wrong. The CDR3 contains 14 residues. Germline loops: CDR1 MGHDK, CDR2 SYGVNS. The CDR3 sequence: CASSDPGPSYEQYF. CDR3 DNA: TGTGCCAGCAGTGATCCGGGACCCAGCTACGAGCAGTACTTC.

The chain joins TRBV18 to TRBJ2-7; TRBD2 agrees at 10 bases. From germline, CDR1 is KGHSH and CDR2 LQKENI. The CDR3 is 18 residues long. The junction had 16 bases not matched to a gene; V was cut back by 6 bases and J by 2 bases. The CDR3 nucleotides are TGTGCCAGCTCGCAAATAGCGGGAGGCTCCCATCTGACCTACGAGCAGTACTTC. Amino acid sequence: CASSQIAGGSHLTYEQYF. The whole variable domain, filled in from reference TRBV18 and TRBJ2-7, reads NAGVMQNPRHLVRRRGQEARLRCSPMKGHSHVYWYRQLPEEGLKFMVYLQKENIIDESGMPKERFSAEFPKEGPSILRIQQVVRGDSAAYFCASSQIAGGSHLTYEQYFGPGTRLTVT.

The chain is built from TRBV7-8 and TRBJ1-5, with D uncertain. Germline V CDR1 and CDR2: SGHVS, FQNEAQ. CDR3 length: 13 residues. Trimming stripped 1 base from V and 4 bases from J, with 5 bases between. CDR3 in amino acids: CASSLVGNQPQHF. In DNA, the CDR3 is TGTGCCAGCAGCTTAGTAGGAAATCAGCCCCAGCATTTT.

The rearrangement joins TRBV28 to TRBJ2-2, with 13 nucleotides matching TRBD2. V lost 6 bases and J lost 3; bases outside the gene matches: 4. Germline assignment: CDR1 MDHEN and CDR2 SYDVKM. This CDR3 has 16 residues. The CDR3 nucleotides are TGTGCCAGCAGGCCTACTAGCGGGAGGGACACCGGGGAGCTGTTTTTT. Protein: CASRPTSGRDTGELFF.

The gene calls are TRBV28 and TRBJ2-1, with D perhaps being TRBD1 or TRBD2 (6 bases each). The germline V gene has CDR1 MDHEN and CDR2 SYDVKM. The CDR3 runs to 14 residues. Between the trimmed V and J ends, which lost 3 bases and 7 bases, there was a span of 13 bases. CDR3 amino acids: CASSLGGGWNEQFF. For the CDR3, the DNA is TGTGCCAGCAGTTTGGGGGGCGGATGGAATGAGCAGTTCTTC.